This T cell receptor beta chain was sequenced in a study of metastatic and nonmetastatic thyroid tumors. The overall study: The comparison covered peripheral blood and tumor or nodule tissue in malignant and benign thyroid patients.

None of the patients had undergone any treatment ahead of thyroid surgery. TCRdb reprocessed the PCR reads via MiXCR. The data show more than 85,000 clones, with around 7.8% seen just once and approximately 10% held by the top ten. This clone was picked up many times. The CDR3 extends over 16 amino acids. Germline CDR1 KGHSH, CDR2 LQKENI. Trimming shortened V by 2 bases and J by 5 bases, and 15 bases separated the two germline ends. V usage is TRBV18 and J usage is TRBJ1-4; perhaps TRBD1 as D (5 bases). The sequenced sample was blood. This receptor was identified in a female donor with papillary thyroid cancer or a benign thyroid nodule (not recorded which). Some clones in this sample may be carry-over from other donors' samples. DNA of the CDR3: TGTGCCAGCTCACCAGGCAGGGCCGCGGGGAATGAAAAACTGTTTTTT. It encodes CASSPGRAAGNEKLFF.